Listed here are 22 T cell receptor beta chains from one sample, sequenced in a study of cytomegalovirus exposure and HLA in healthy donors. It was with 60 Vbeta and 13 Jbeta primers that the PCR ran. Produced via immunoSEQ multiplex PCR; TCRdb's table is partial and in-frame only. Counted here are tens of thousands of clones, roughly four fifths occurring once; the ten biggest clones make up about 3.8%. The sample comprised PBMCs. Receptors were obtained from a man aged 50 to 60 in good health and CMV-seronegative.

V is TRBV28 and J is TRBJ2-5; no clear D. The DNA matches TRBJ2-7 better at its end, which makes the J call doubtful. CDR3 length: 13 residues. CDR1 is MDHEN, CDR2 SYDVKM, per germline. The CDR3 DNA reads as TGTGCCAGCACTATCGGGTACTCCACCGAGCAGTACTTC. Translating gives CASTIGYSTEQYF.

J is TRBJ2-3 and V is TRBV28; D is ambiguous. Trimming cost V 5 bases and J 4 bases, with 13 bases left between them. The CDR3 contains 14 residues. Germline V gene lookup returns CDR1 MDHEN and CDR2 SYDVKM. Here the CDR3 reads CASSRSSTADTQYF. CDR3 nucleotide sequence: TGTGCCAGCAGTCGTAGCAGTACCGCAGATACGCAGTATTTT. Complete variable domain (other parts from reference TRBV28 and TRBJ2-3): DVKVTQSSRYLVKRTGEKVFLECVQDMDHENMFWYRQDPGLGLRLIYFSYDVKMKEKGDIPEGYSVSREKKERFSLILESASTNQTSMYLCASSRSSTADTQYFGPGTRLTVL.

The chain has TRBV29-1 and TRBJ2-7; 7 nucleotides line up with TRBD1. Trimming removed 0 bases from V and 2 bases from J; junction bases left unmatched: 4. This CDR3 spans 14 amino acids. CDR1 and CDR2 (germline): SQVTM, ANQGSEA. The chain's CDR3 is CSVEETGEAYEQYF. The CDR3 DNA is TGCAGCGTTGAAGAAACAGGGGAAGCCTACGAGCAGTACTTC.

The chain couples TRBV5-8 to TRBJ2-5; D gene ambiguous. The end of the DNA fits TRBJ2-7 better, so the J call may be wrong. Germline V CDR1 and CDR2: SGHTS, YDEGEE. This CDR3 contains 13 residues. Written as DNA, the CDR3 is TGTGCCAGCAGCTTCGGGTTTATGTCCGAGCAGTACTTC. Translated: CASSFGFMSEQYF.

The DNA of the CDR3 is TGTGCCAGCAGCCGCCCCGGGAGGGTCTACGAGCAGTACTTC. Amino acid sequence: CASSRPGRVYEQYF. V and J are TRBV14 and TRBJ2-7; TRBD2 matches at 8 bases. Looked up from germline, CDR1 is SGHDN and CDR2 is FVKESK. The CDR3 totals 14 residues. The ends lost 4 bases at V and 3 bases at J; junction bases unmatched: 5.

V is TRBV11-2 and J is TRBJ2-1; 9 bases line up with TRBD2. CDR3 length: 18 residues. Germline V CDR1 and CDR2: SGHAT, FQNNGV. V trimming: 5 bases; J trimming: 6 bases; junction bases outside the gene matches: 17. CDR3 protein: CASSVAAWAGGRRNEQFF. For the CDR3, the DNA is TGTGCCAGCAGCGTAGCCGCCTGGGCGGGAGGGCGACGCAATGAGCAGTTCTTC.

The chain has TRBV4-1 and TRBJ1-1; TRBD1 matches at 7 bases. The CDR3 covers 16 residues. The trim removed 3 bases at V and 5 bases at J, leaving 12 bases unmatched. The V gene's germline CDR1 is MGHRA and CDR2 YSYEKL. The CDR3, as DNA: TGCGCCAGCAGCCATCCCCGAACAGGGGCAGGGACTGAAGCTTTCTTT. Its protein is CASSHPRTGAGTEAFF.

The chain joins TRBV6-5 to TRBJ2-7; 7 nucleotides agree with TRBD2. The J segment lost 2 bases and the V segment lost 0 bases, leaving 7 bases of the junction unmatched. This CDR3 contains 16 residues. CDR1 MNHEY and CDR2 SVGAGI come from the germline V gene. This CDR3 is CASSYSGGGGAYEQYF. The DNA for the CDR3 is TGTGCCAGCAGTTACTCTGGGGGGGGAGGGGCCTACGAGCAGTACTTC.

The CDR3 bases are TGTGCCAGCAGCTTAATAGCCACCGGGGAGCTGTTTTTT. Encoded protein: CASSLIATGELFF. This sequence joins TRBV7-3 and TRBJ2-2; D unresolved. Germline CDR1 SGHTA, CDR2 FQGTGA. This CDR3 region has 13 residues. V lost 1 base and J 4 bases, leaving 4 bases between the germline ends.

This clone has only one observation. V usage is TRBV5-4 and J usage is TRBJ2-3; 10 nucleotides match TRBD2. The CDR3 is 16 residues long. The V and J ends lost 1 base and 2 bases, in that order; junction bases with no gene match: 4. The V gene's germline CDR1 is SGHNT and CDR2 YYREEE (reference sequence). The CDR3 spells CASSLKLAGPTDTQYF. The CDR3 bases are TGTGCCAGCAGCTTGAAACTAGCGGGACCCACAGATACGCAGTATTTT.

The chain's CDR3 is CASSQSRVAGNEDTQYF. The DNA of the CDR3 is TGCGCCAGCAGTCAATCGAGGGTAGCGGGGAATGAAGATACGCAGTATTTT. V usage is TRBV23-1 and J usage is TRBJ2-3; 8 nucleotides agree with TRBD2. TRBV23-1 belongs to the ORF category, with a function that is uncertain. The CDR3 runs 17 residues. Losses at the gene ends were 0 bases for V and 5 bases for J; bases not matched to a gene: 10.

The chain uses TRBV5-1 and TRBJ2-7; 13 bases map to TRBD2. The CDR3 is 16 amino acids. Losses at the gene ends were 3 bases for V and 2 bases for J; bases not matched to a gene: 5. Germline assignment: CDR1 SGHRS and CDR2 YFSETQ. DNA of the CDR3: TGCGCCAGCAGCTCCCGACTAGCGGGAGGAACCTACGAGCAGTACTTC. It is translated as CASSSRLAGGTYEQYF.

The gene calls are TRBV5-4 and TRBJ2-4; the match to TRBD2 covers 8 bases. CDR3 length: 17 residues. From germline, CDR1 is SGHNT and CDR2 YYREEE (reference sequence). With 4 bases clipped from V and 5 bases from J, the junction kept 14 bases outside the gene matches. CDR3 sequence: CASSLWTKAGAENIQYF. DNA for the CDR3: TGTGCCAGCAGCCTCTGGACTAAAGCGGGAGCTGAAAACATTCAGTACTTC. Combining the CDR3 with reference TRBV5-4 and TRBJ2-4 gives the whole variable domain ETGVTQSPTHLIKTRGQQVTLRCSSQSGHNTVSWYQQALGQGPQFIFQYYREEENGRGNFPPRFSGLQFPNYSSELNVNALELDDSALYLCASSLWTKAGAENIQYFGAGTRLSVL.

This chain joins TRBV6-5 and TRBJ2-3; 8 bases align to TRBD2. The CDR3 has 16 amino acids. CDR1 is MNHEY and CDR2 is SVGAGI in the germline V gene. With V trimmed by 2 bases and J by 2 bases, 6 bases remained unmatched. Here the CDR3 reads CASSYRGGRITDTQYF. CDR3 nucleotides: TGTGCCAGCAGTTACCGGGGCGGGAGGATCACAGATACGCAGTATTTT.

The rearrangement uses TRBV4-3 and TRBJ2-6; no reliable D call. The CDR3 spans 15 residues. From germline, CDR1 is LGHNA and CDR2 YSLEER. The V and J ends lost 0 bases and 0 bases respectively, with 3 bases between them. The CDR3 protein is CASSQDNSGANVLTF. In nucleotides, the CDR3 is TGCGCCAGCAGCCAAGATAACTCTGGGGCCAACGTCCTGACTTTC.

J is TRBJ2-5 and V is TRBV5-6, with a weak D call TRBD2 (6 bases). TRBJ2-7 explains the end of the DNA better; the J call may be wrong. Germline CDR1 is SGHDT and CDR2 is YYEEEE. There are 15 residues in the CDR3. CDR3 DNA: TGTGCCAGCAGCCCCCGGGACTCCACCCGGGCCGAGCAGTACTTC. Residues: CASSPRDSTRAEQYF.

This chain joins TRBV6-5 and TRBJ1-2; weak D call: TRBD1 (5 bases). Germline-derived CDR1 and CDR2 are MNHEY and SVGAGI. V lost 5 bases, J lost 8 bases, and 9 bases lay in between. The CDR3 is made up of 11 amino acids. CDR3 sequence (DNA): TGTGCCAGCAGTGGCAGGGCGGGCTACACCTTC. Translated, it gives CASSGRAGYTF.

This chain connects TRBV7-2 to TRBJ1-5; no reliable D call. V shed 1 base and J shed 5 bases, with 9 bases lying between them. Germline V gene lookup returns CDR1 SGHTA and CDR2 FQGNSA. The CDR3 is made up of 14 amino acids. Here the CDR3 reads CASSLGFSDQPQHF. The CDR3 coding sequence is TGTGCCAGCAGCTTAGGGTTCTCGGATCAGCCCCAGCATTTT.

This clone was detected a few times. This chain uses TRBV9 with TRBJ2-3, with 7 bases matching TRBD1. Germline V lookup: CDR1 SGDLS, CDR2 YYNGEE. The length of the CDR3 is 14 residues. V lost 2 bases and J lost 4; bases outside the gene matches: 4. The CDR3 protein is CASSVTGQPDTQYF. The DNA of the CDR3 is TGTGCCAGCAGCGTGACAGGGCAACCAGATACGCAGTATTTT.

This clone has a handful of counts. This rearrangement joins TRBV6-6 to TRBJ2-7; unclear D gene. Germline assignment: CDR1 MNHNY and CDR2 SVGAGI (reference sequence). The CDR3 has 13 residues. Trimming stripped 7 bases from V and 1 base from J, with 11 bases between. The CDR3 DNA is TGTGCCAGCACCTTAACAGCATCCTACGAGCAGTACTTC. The encoded protein is CASTLTASYEQYF.

The chain is built from TRBV11-2 and TRBJ2-3; 7 bases align to TRBD1. Germline lookup yields CDR1 SGHAT and CDR2 FQNNGV. Germline trimming cut 5 bases from V and 2 bases from J; bases unmatched to any gene: 13. CDR3 length equals 17 residues. The CDR3 spells CASSPSAGTVITDTQYF. The CDR3 DNA follows: TGTGCCAGCAGCCCTTCGGCCGGGACAGTTATCACAGATACGCAGTATTTT.

This clone was seen a few times. The chain combines TRBV6-5 with TRBJ1-1; TRBD1 might be the D (5 bases). The germline V gene encodes CDR1 MNHEY and CDR2 SVGAGI. The CDR3 loop spans 14 amino acids. V was shortened by 9 bases and J by 1 base, with 15 bases between the two germline ends. CDR3 DNA sequence: TGTGCCAGTTCTATACAGGACCGGAACACTGAAGCTTTCTTT. It translates to CASSIQDRNTEAFF.